This T cell receptor (beta chain) was identified during a study of CD8 T cells in ankylosing spondylitis. Findings and caveats of the study: Matched ankylosing spondylitis synovial fluid reportedly showed significant enrichment of disease-linked clones. For ankylosing spondylitis blood, a TCR beta motif of under ten highly homologous variants appeared characteristic.

The table lists this clonotype with many counts. Its matching antigen is unknown. Using its own MiXCR run on the 5' RACE reads, TCRdb lists one record per CDR3 protein. The sample lists about 420,000 distinct CDR3 sequences; approximately 20% were seen once. Germline V lookup: CDR1 MNHNY, CDR2 SVGAGI (reference sequence). Between the trimmed V and J ends, which lost 6 bases and 3 bases, there was a span of 5 bases. The CDR3 spans 11 residues. Sequenced sample: blood, either unsorted or a sorted T cell fraction (not recorded which). This sequence originates from a male donor with ankylosing spondylitis. The rearrangement uses TRBV6-6 and TRBJ1-1; D not certain. The CDR3 loop is CASRLDTEAFF. CDR3 in DNA: TGTGCCAGCAGACTAGACACTGAAGCTTTCTTT.